This T cell receptor (beta chain) was sequenced during a study of blood T cells in healthy people across ages. Study-level points and caveats: Roughly linearly, TCR beta diversity per million T cells fell as age increased.

Every donor contributed about 10 milliliters of peripheral blood by blood draw. Per-sample PBMC isolation yielded at least 6 million cells. The count of this clonotype is one. What it binds is unknown. V gave up 5 bases and J gave up 4 bases; unmatched junction bases: 7. The CDR3 covers 14 residues. The germline CDR1 and CDR2 sequences are SEHNR and FQNEAQ (reference sequence). The use of a sample-barcoded 5' primer and a J-beta primer mix characterized a second PCR of roughly 6 to 11 cycles. With 12 random nucleotides, a template-switch adaptor tagged each individual cDNA molecule. TCRdb processed the 5' RACE reads anew with MiXCR; each CDR3 protein has one entry. The data hold under 2 million distinct CDR3 sequences, with approximately 32% observed a single time.

The rearrangement links TRBV7-9 to TRBJ2-5; 7 nucleotides agree with TRBD2. Sequenced input: blood. This TCR came from a woman in her twenties or thirties in good health. The CDR3 sequence is CASSPFGGLETQYF. The CDR3 bases are TGTGCCAGCAGCCCGTTCGGGGGGTTAGAGACCCAGTACTTC. The complete variable domain, with remaining parts taken from reference TRBV7-9 and TRBJ2-5, reads DTGVSQNPRHKITKRGQNVTFRCDPISEHNRLYWYRQTLGQGPEFLTYFQNEAQLEKSRLLSDRFSAERPKGSFSTLEIQRTEQGDSAMYLCASSPFGGLETQYFGPGTRLLVL.